This is a list of T cell receptor beta chains from one sample in a study. TCRdb re-analysed the RT-PCR reads in MiXCR, keeping a single row per CDR3 protein. The repertoire holds about 680,000 distinct CDR3 sequences, with approximately 15% as singletons. The sequencing sample was made of memory CD4+ T cells from blood. The receptor source for this set is a female donor in good health, serving as a healthy control. CDR3s include the opening cysteine and the closing phenylalanine or tryptophan. The D gene is left open where the match is weak. The size entry is marked missing in some rows and otherwise reads once, few, many or a size class.

j_gene,abundance,v_gene,d_gene,CDR3nt,CDR3aa
TRBJ2-3,few,TRBV5-1,.,TGCGCCAGCAGCGGCCCGGGTACAGATACGCAGTATTTT,CASSGPGTDTQYF
TRBJ1-2,many,TRBV5-5,.,TGTGCCAGCAGCGAGAGAGGACAGCACTATGGCTACACCTTC,CASSERGQHYGYTF
TRBJ1-6,.,TRBV6-2/TRBV6-3,.,TGTGCCAGCAGTCCGCCCACAGGAGTTCTTACTTCACCCCTCCACTTT,CASSPPTGVLTSPLHF
TRBJ2-1,.,TRBV6-2/TRBV6-3,.,TGTGCCAGCACCAGTTCCCTAGAAGGGTACAATGAGCAGTTCTTC,CASTSSLEGYNEQFF
TRBJ2-2,many,TRBV12-3/TRBV12-4,TRBD1,TGTGCCAGCAGTTTAGCCGCTGGACAGGGTCTCACCGGGGAGCTGTTTTTT,CASSLAAGQGLTGELFF
TRBJ1-2,.,TRBV7-2,.,TGTGCCAGCAGCCCCCGACAGGCATCCACATATGGCTACACCTTC,CASSPRQASTYGYTF
TRBJ2-1,.,TRBV27,.,TGTGCCAGCAACACTAAGGGGAATTCCTACAATGAGCAGTTCTTC,CASNTKGNSYNEQFF
TRBJ2-1,many,TRBV20-1,TRBD1,TGCAGTACTGGACAGGGAACTTCGGAGCAGTTCTTC,CSTGQGTSEQFF
TRBJ1-2,many,TRBV6-6,.,TGTGCCAGCAGTTCCGGGGGCCAAACAGGGACCCCCCTATATGGCTACACCTTC,CASSSGGQTGTPLYGYTF
TRBJ2-1,.,TRBV5-1,TRBD2,TGCGCCAGCAGACCCGGGACTAGCGGGATCTATGAGCAGTTCTTC,CASRPGTSGIYEQFF